A selection of T cell receptor beta chains follows, all from one sample in a study of blood T cell repertoires in COVID-19. Assay: immunoSEQ multiplex PCR; the TCRdb copy retains only in-frame clones and omits some. This sample has roughly 330,000 clones, with 70% to 90% found just once. Sample: PBMCs or T cells enriched from blood (not recorded which). The receptors derive from a woman in her thirties who had recovered from COVID-19. CDR3s include the opening cysteine and the closing phenylalanine or tryptophan. The order of the fields is J gene, D gene, V gene, clone size, CDR3 DNA, CDR3 protein. The D gene is left open where the match is weak. The size entry is marked missing in some rows and otherwise reads once, few, many or a size class.

>TRBJ1-5|.|TRBV4-3|.
TGCGCCAGCAGCCAAGATCGGGGGGCGGGAAGTGGCAATCAGCCCCAGCATTTT
CASSQDRGAGSGNQPQHF
>TRBJ2-2|TRBD1|TRBV6-1|.
TGTGCCAGCAGTGAACAGACAGGGATGAACACCGGGGAGCTGTTTTTT
CASSEQTGMNTGELFF
>TRBJ1-5|TRBD1|TRBV28|.
TGTGCCAGCAGTCCGGGACAGGTTTATCAGCCCCAGCATTTT
CASSPGQVYQPQHF
>TRBJ1-3|.|TRBV19|.
TGTGCCAGTAGTGCGCAGGGAGGAAACACCATATATTTT
CASSAQGGNTIYF
>TRBJ1-2|.|TRBV19|.
TGTGCCAGTAGTTTAGGTCCGAACTATGGCTACACCTTC
CASSLGPNYGYTF
>TRBJ1-4|TRBD1|TRBV18|once
TGTGCCAGCTCACCGGGACAGGGGGACGAAAAACTGTTTTTT
CASSPGQGDEKLFF
>TRBJ2-7|TRBD2|TRBV28|.
TGTGCCAGCAACAGCGGGGGGCGGGACGAGCAGTACTTC
CASNSGGRDEQYF
>TRBJ1-6|TRBD1|TRBV6-5|.
TGTGCCAGCGGTAGGGGGACAGGGGGTAATTCACCCCTCCACTTT
CASGRGTGGNSPLHF
>TRBJ1-6|.|TRBV19|.
TGTGCCAGTAGAACAGGGAACGCTAATTCACCCCTCCACTTT
CASRTGNANSPLHF
>TRBJ1-2|.|TRBV5-4|.
TGTGCCAGCAGCTTGCGGACACAGAGTGGCTACACCTTC
CASSLRTQSGYTF
>TRBJ1-5|TRBD1|TRBV28|.
TGTGCCAGCAGCCGAATTCGCAGGGGGCTTTTTGGCAATCAGCCCCAGCATTTT
CASSRIRRGLFGNQPQHF
>TRBJ1-2|.|TRBV7-2|.
TGTGCCAGCAGCTTAGCCACAGCATGGGTGAACTATGGCTACACCTTC
CASSLATAWVNYGYTF
>TRBJ1-3|.|TRBV6-6|.
TGTGCCAGCAGTTACCACGGGGTTGGAAACACCATATATTTT
CASSYHGVGNTIYF
>TRBJ1-1|TRBD1|TRBV2|.
TGTGCCAGCAGCGTGAACAGACAGGGTGGCGACACTGAAGCTTTCTTT
CASSVNRQGGDTEAFF